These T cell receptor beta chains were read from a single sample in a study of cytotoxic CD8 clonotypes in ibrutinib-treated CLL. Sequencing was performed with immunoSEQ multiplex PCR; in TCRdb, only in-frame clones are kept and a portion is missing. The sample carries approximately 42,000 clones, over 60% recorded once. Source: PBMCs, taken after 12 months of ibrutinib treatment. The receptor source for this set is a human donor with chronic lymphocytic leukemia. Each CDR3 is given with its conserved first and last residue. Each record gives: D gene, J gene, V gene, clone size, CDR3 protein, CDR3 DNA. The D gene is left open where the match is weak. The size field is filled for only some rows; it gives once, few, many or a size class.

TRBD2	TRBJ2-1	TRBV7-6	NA	CASSLDPGGRAHEQFF	TGTGCCAGCAGCTTAGATCCCGGCGGGAGGGCCCATGAGCAGTTCTTC
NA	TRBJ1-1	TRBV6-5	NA	CASSSGTLEAFF	TGTGCCAGCAGTTCGGGGACACTTGAAGCTTTCTTT
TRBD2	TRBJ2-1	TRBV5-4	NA	CASSLGTSGSIGEQFF	TGTGCCAGCAGCCTAGGGACTAGCGGGAGCATCGGTGAGCAGTTCTTC
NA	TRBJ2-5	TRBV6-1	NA	CASSATGIGGQETQYF	TGTGCCAGCAGTGCCACAGGGATAGGGGGCCAAGAGACCCAGTACTTC
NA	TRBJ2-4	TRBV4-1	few	CASSPDTAKNIQYF	TGCGCCAGCAGCCCAGACACCGCCAAAAACATTCAGTACTTC
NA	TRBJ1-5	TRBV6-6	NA	CASSYTRQSNQPQHF	TGTGCCAGCAGTTATACGAGGCAGAGCAATCAGCCCCAGCATTTT
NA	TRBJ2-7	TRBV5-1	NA	CASSLMGEQYF	TGCGCCAGCAGCTTGATGGGCGAGCAGTACTTC
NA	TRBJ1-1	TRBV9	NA	CASSAPNLGRQNTEAFF	TGTGCCAGCAGCGCACCCAACCTGGGCAGACAGAACACTGAAGCTTTCTTT
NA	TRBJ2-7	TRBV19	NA	CASTRDRTSYEQYF	TGTGCCAGTACCCGGGACCGGACTTCCTACGAGCAGTACTTC
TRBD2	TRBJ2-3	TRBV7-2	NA	CASSQTSGGADTQYF	TGTGCCAGCAGCCAAACTAGCGGCGGGGCAGATACGCAGTATTTT
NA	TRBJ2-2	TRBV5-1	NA	CASSRTTGELFF	TGCGCCAGCAGCAGAACTACGGGGGAGCTGTTTTTT
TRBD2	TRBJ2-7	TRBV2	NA	CASSLGRDREQYF	TGTGCCAGCTCCCTAGGGAGGGACCGGGAGCAGTACTTC
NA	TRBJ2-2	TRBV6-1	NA	CASSVSGDYTGELFF	TGTGCCAGCAGTGTAAGCGGAGATTATACCGGGGAGCTGTTTTTT
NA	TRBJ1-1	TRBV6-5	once	CASSYGGGANTEAFF	TGTGCCAGCAGTTACGGCGGAGGAGCGAACACTGAAGCTTTCTTT
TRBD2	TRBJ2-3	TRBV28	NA	CASSLGLAGSTDTQYF	TGTGCCAGCAGCCTCGGACTAGCGGGTTCCACAGATACGCAGTATTTT
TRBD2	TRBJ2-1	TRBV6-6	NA	CASSGGLAGTRNEQFF	TGTGCCAGCAGCGGAGGGCTAGCGGGAACACGTAATGAGCAGTTCTTC
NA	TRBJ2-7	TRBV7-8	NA	CASSLALMPGLSSYEQYF	TGTGCCAGCAGCTTAGCTCTAATGCCGGGACTGAGCTCCTACGAGCAGTACTTC